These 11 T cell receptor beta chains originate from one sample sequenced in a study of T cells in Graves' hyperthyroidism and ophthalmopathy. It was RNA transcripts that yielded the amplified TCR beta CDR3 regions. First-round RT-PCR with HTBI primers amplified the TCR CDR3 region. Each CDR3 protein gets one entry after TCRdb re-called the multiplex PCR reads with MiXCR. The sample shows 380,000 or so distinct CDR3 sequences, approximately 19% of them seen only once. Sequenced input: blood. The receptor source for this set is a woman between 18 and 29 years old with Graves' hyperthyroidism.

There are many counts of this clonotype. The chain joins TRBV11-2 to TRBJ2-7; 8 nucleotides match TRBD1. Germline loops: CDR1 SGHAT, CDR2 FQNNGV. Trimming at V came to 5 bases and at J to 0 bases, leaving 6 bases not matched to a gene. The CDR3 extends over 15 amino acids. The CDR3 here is CASSPYRGSSYEQYF. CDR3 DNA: TGTGCCAGCAGCCCGTACAGGGGGAGCTCCTACGAGCAGTACTTC.

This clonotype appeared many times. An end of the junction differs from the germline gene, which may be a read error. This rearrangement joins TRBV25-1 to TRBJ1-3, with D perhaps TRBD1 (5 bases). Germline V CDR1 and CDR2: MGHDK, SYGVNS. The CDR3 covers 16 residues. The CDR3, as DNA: TGTGCCAGCAGTGAAACGGGGCAATACTCTCGAAACACCATATATTTT. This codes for CASSETGQYSRNTIYF.

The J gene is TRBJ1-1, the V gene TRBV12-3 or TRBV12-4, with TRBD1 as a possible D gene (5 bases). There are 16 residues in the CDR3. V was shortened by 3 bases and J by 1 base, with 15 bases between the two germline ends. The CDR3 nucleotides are TGTGCCAGCAGTTTTTCGGGTTTGGGACCGAACACTGAAGCTTTCTTT. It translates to CASSFSGLGPNTEAFF.

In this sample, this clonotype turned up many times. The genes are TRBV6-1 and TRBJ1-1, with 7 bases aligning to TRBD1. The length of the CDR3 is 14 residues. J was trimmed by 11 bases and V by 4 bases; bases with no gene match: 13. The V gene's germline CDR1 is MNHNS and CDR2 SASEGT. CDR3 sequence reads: CASSVRLGGAGAFF. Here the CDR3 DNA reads TGTGCCAGCAGTGTGCGACTAGGGGGCGCGGGGGCTTTCTTT.

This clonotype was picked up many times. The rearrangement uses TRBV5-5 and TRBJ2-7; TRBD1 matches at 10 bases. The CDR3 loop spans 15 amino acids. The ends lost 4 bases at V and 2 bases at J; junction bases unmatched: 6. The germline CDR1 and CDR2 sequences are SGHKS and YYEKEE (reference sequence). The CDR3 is CASSIDRGQAYEQYF. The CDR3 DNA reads TGTGCCAGCAGCATCGACAGGGGGCAAGCCTACGAGCAGTACTTC.

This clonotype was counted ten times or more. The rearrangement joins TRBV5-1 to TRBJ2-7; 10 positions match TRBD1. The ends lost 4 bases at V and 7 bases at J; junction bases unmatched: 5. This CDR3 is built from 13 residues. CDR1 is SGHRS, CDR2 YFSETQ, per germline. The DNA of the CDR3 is TGCGCCAGCAGCGGGACAGGGGAAGGGGAGCAGTACTTC. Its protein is CASSGTGEGEQYF.

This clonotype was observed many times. CDR3 protein: CASSPEAGIDQPQHF. For the CDR3, the DNA is TGTGCCAGCAGCCCCGAGGCGGGGATAGATCAGCCCCAGCATTTT. The chain couples TRBV3-1 to TRBJ1-5; D is uncertain. V was trimmed by 4 bases and J by 5 bases, leaving 15 bases between them. This CDR3 has 15 amino acids. The germline V gene has CDR1 LGHDT and CDR2 YNNKEL (reference sequence).

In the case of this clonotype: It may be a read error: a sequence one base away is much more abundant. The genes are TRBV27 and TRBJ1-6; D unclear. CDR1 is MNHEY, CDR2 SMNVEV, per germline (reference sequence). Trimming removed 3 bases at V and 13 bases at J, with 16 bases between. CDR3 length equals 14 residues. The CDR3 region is CASSLYDRAKPLHF. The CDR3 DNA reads TGTGCCAGCAGTTTGTACGATCGCGCCAAGCCCCTCCACTTT.

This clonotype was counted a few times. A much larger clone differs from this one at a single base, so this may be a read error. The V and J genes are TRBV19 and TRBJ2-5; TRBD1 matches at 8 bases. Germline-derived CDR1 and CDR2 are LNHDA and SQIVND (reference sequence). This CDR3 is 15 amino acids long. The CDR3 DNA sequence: TGTGCCAGTAGTATGGACAGGGAGGTTGAAGAGACCAAGTACTTC. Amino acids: CASSMDREVEETKYF.

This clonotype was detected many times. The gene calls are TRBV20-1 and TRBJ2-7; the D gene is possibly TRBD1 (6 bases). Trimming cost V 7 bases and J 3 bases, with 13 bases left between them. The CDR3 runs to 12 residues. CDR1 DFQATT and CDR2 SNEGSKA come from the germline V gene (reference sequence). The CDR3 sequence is CSEAGQNYEQYF. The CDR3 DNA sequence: TGCAGTGAGGCCGGACAGAACTACGAGCAGTACTTC.

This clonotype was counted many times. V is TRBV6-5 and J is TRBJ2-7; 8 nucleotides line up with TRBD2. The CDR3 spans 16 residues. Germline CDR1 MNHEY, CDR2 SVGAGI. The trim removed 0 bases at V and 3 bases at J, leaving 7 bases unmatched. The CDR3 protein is CASSYSGTSILYEQYF. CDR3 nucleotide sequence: TGTGCCAGCAGTTACTCAGGGACTAGTATCCTCTACGAGCAGTACTTC.